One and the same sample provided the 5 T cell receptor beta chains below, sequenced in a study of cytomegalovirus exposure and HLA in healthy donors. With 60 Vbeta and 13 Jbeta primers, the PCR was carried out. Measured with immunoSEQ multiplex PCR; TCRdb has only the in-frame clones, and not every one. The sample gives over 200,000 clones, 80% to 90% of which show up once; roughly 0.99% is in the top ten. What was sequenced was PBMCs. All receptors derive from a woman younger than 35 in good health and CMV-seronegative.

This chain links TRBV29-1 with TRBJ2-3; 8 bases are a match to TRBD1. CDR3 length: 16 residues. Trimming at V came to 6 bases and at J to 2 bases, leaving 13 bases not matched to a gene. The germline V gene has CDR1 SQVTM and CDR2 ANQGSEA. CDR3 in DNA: TGCAGCGTGACCAGTCTCCAGGACAGGGACACAGATACGCAGTATTTT. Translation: CSVTSLQDRDTDTQYF.

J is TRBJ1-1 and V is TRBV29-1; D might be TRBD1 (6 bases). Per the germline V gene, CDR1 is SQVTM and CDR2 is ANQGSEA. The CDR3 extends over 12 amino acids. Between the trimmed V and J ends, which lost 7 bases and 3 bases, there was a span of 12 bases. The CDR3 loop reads CSGQEEDTEAFF. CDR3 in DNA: TGCAGCGGACAGGAGGAGGACACTGAAGCTTTCTTT.

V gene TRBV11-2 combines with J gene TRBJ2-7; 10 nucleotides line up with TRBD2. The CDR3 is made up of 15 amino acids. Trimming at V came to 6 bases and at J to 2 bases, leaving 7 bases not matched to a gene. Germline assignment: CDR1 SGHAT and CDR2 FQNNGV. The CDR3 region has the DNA TGTGCCAGCAGTCCTACTAGCGGGGTCCCCTACGAGCAGTACTTC. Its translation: CASSPTSGVPYEQYF.

The CDR3 loop reads CASSSGETEVYEQYF. The CDR3 DNA follows: TGCGCCAGCAGTTCGGGCGAGACAGAAGTGTACGAGCAGTACTTC. The chain recombines TRBV5-1 with TRBJ2-7, with D perhaps matching TRBD1 (5 bases). Trimming cost V 5 bases and J 4 bases, with 19 bases left between them. From germline, CDR1 is SGHRS and CDR2 YFSETQ. The length of the CDR3 is 15 residues.

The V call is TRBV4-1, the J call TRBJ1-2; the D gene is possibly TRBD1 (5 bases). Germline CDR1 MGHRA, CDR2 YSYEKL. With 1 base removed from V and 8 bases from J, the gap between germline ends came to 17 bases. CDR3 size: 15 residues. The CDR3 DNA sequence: TGCGCCAGCAGCCAAGTGGCTGGCGGGGGAGGAGGCTACACCTTC. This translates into CASSQVAGGGGGYTF.